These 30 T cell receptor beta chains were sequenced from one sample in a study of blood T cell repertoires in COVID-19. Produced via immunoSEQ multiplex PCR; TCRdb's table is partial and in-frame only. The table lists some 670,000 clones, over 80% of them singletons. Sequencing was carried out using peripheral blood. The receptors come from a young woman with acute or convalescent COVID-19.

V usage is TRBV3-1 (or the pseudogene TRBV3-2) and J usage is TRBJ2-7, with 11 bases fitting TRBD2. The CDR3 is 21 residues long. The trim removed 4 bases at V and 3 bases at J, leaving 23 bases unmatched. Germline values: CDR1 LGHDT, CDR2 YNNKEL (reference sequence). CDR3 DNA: TGTGCCAGCAGCCCCACCCCGTACACTCTAGCGGGGGGCCGTTTGAGCTACGAGCAGTACTTC. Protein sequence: CASSPTPYTLAGGRLSYEQYF.

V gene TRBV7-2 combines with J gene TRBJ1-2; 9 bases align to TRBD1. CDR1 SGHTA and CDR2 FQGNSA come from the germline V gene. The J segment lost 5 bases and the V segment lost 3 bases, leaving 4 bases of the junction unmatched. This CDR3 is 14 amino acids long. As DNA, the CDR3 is TGTGCCAGCAGCTTTGGGACAGGGACTTATGGCTACACCTTC. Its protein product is CASSFGTGTYGYTF.

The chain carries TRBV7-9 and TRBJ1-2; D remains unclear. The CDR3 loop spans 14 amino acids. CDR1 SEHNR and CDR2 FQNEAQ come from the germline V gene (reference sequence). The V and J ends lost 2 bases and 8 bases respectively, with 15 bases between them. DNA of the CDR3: TGTGCCAGCAGCTTAAATATTGAGGCTGGCGGCTACACCTTC. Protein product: CASSLNIEAGGYTF.

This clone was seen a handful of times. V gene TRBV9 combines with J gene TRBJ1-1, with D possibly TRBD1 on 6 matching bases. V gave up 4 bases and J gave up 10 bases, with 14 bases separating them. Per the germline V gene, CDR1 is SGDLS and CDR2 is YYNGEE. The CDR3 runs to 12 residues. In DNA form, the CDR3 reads TGTGCCAGCAGCTCCTTGAGAGGGGGAGCTTTCTTT. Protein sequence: CASSSLRGGAFF. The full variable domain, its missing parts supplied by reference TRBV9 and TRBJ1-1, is DSGVTQTPKHLITATGQRVTLRCSPRSGDLSVYWYQQSLDQGLQFLIQYYNGEERAKGNILERFSAQQFPDLHSELNLSSLELGDSALYFCASSSLRGGAFFGQGTRLTVV.

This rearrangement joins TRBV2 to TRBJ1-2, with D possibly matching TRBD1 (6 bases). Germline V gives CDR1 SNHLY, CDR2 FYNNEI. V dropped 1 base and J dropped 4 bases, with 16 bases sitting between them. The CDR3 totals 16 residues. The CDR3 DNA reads TGTGCCAGCAGTGAAGAAGGGGGAGGGGGTGCCTATGGCTACACCTTC. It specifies CASSEEGGGGAYGYTF.

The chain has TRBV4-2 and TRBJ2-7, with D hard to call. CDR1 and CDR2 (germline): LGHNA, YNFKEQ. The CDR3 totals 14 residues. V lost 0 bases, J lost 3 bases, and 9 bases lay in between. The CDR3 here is CASSQDSTGYEQYF. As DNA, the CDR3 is TGTGCCAGCAGCCAAGACAGCACGGGCTACGAGCAGTACTTC.

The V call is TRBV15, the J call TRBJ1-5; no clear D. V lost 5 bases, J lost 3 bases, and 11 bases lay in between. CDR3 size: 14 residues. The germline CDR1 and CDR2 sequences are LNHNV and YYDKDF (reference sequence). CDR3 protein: CATSGGRFNQPQHF. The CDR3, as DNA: TGTGCCACCAGCGGCGGCAGATTCAATCAGCCCCAGCATTTT.

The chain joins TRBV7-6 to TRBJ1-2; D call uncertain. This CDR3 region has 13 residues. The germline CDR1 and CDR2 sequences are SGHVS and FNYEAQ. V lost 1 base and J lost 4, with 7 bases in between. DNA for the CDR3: TGTGCCAGCAGCTTAGGGGGAGGCTATGGCTACACCTTC. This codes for CASSLGGGYGYTF.

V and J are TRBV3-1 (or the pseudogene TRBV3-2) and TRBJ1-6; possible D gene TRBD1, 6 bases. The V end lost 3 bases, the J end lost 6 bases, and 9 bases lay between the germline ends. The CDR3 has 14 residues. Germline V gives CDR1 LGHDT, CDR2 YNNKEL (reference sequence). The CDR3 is CASSHGQSNSPLHF. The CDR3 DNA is TGTGCCAGCAGCCATGGACAGAGTAATTCACCCCTCCACTTT.

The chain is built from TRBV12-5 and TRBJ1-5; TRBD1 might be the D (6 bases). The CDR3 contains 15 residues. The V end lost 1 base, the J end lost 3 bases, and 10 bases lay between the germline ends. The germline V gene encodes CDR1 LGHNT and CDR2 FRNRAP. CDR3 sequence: CASGLGRGSNQPQHF. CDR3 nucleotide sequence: TGTGCTAGTGGTTTGGGCAGGGGTTCCAATCAGCCCCAGCATTTT. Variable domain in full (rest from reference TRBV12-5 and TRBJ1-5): DARVTQTPRHKVTEMGQEVTMRCQPILGHNTVFWYRQTMMQGLELLAYFRNRAPLDDSGMPKDRFSAEMPDATLATLKIQPSEPRDSAVYFCASGLGRGSNQPQHFGDGTRLSIL.

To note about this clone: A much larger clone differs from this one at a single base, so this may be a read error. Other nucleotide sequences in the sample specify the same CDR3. The CDR3 loop is CASSAGTGGYGYTF. For the CDR3, the DNA is TGTGCCAGCAGTGCCGGGACAGGGGGCTATGGCTACACCTTC. The rearrangement joins TRBV2 to TRBJ1-2, with 11 bases lining up with TRBD1. V lost 4 bases to trimming and J lost 4 bases; unmatched junction nucleotides: 2. The CDR3 extends over 14 amino acids. Germline V CDR1 and CDR2: SNHLY, FYNNEI.

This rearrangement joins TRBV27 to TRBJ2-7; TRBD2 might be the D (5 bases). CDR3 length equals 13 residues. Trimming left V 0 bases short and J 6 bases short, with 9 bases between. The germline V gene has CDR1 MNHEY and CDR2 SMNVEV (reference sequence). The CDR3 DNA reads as TGTGCCAGCAGTTTATCTTATGAGGGCGAGCAGTACTTC. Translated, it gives CASSLSYEGEQYF.

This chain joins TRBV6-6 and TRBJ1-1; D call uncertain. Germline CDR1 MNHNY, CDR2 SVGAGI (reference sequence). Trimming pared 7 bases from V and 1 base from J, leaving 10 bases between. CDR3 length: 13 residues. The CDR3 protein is CASKVSRNTEAFF. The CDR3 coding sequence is TGTGCCAGCAAAGTGTCCAGGAACACTGAAGCTTTCTTT.

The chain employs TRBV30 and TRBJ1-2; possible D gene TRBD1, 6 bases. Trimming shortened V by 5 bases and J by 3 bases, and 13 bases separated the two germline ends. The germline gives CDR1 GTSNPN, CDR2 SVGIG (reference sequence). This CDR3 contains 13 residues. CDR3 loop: CAWYNRVDYGYTF. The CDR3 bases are TGTGCCTGGTACAACAGGGTGGACTATGGCTACACCTTC.

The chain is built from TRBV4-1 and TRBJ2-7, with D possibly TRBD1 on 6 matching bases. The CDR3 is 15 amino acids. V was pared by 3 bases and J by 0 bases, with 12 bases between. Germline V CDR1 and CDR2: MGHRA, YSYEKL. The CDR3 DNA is TGCGCCAGCAGCCACCAGGGGCGCACCTCCTACGAGCAGTACTTC. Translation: CASSHQGRTSYEQYF.

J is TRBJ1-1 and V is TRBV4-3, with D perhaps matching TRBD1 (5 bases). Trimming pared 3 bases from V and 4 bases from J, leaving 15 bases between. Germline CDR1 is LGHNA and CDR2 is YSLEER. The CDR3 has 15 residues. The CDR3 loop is CASSHKTVQGTEAFF. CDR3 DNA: TGCGCCAGCAGCCACAAGACTGTTCAGGGCACTGAAGCTTTCTTT.

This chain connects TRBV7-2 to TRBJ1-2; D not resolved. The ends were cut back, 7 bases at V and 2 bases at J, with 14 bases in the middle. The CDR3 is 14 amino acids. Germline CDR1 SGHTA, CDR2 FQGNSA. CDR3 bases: TGTGCCAGCACCCCCCAGGCCTTAAACTATGGCTACACCTTC. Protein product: CASTPQALNYGYTF.

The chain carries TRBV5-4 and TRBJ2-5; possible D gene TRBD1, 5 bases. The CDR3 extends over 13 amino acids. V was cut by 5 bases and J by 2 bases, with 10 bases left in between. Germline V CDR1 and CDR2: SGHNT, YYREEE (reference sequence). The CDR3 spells CASSPRAQETQYF. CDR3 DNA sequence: TGTGCCAGCAGTCCCAGGGCTCAAGAGACCCAGTACTTC.

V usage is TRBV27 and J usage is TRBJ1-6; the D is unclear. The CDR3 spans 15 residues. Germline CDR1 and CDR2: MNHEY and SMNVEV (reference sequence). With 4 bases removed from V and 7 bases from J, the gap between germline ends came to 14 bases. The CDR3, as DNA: TGTGCCAGCAGTTCCAACGGTCTGAGGAATTCACCCCTCCACTTT. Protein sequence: CASSSNGLRNSPLHF.

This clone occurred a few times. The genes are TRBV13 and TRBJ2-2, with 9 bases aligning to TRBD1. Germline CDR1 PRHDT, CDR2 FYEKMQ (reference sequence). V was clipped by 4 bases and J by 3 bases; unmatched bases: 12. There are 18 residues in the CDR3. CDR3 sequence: CASSSLKDRGIDTGELFF. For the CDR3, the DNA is TGTGCCAGCAGCTCGCTAAAGGACAGGGGAATTGACACCGGGGAGCTGTTTTTT.

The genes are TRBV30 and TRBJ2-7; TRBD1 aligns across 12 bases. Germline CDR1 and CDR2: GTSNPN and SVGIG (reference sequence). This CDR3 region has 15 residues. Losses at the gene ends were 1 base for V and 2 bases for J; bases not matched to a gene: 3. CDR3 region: CAWSEGTGGPYEQYF. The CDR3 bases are TGTGCCTGGAGTGAAGGGACAGGGGGCCCCTACGAGCAGTACTTC.

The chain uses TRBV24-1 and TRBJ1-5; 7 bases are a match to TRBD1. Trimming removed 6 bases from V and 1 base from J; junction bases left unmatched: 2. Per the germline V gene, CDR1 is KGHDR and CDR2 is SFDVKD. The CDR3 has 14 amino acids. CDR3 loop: CATSSGQSNQPQHF. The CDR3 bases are TGTGCCACCAGTTCGGGACAGAGCAATCAGCCCCAGCATTTT.

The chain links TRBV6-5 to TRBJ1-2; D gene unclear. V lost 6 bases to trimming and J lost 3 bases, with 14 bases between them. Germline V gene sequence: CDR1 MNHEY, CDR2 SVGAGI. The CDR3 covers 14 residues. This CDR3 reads CASRPPADYYGYTF. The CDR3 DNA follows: TGTGCCAGCAGACCCCCGGCAGACTACTATGGCTACACCTTC.

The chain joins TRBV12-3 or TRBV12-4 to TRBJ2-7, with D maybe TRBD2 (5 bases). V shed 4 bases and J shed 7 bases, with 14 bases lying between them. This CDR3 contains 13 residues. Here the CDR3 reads CASSSPPGGEQYF. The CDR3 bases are TGTGCCAGCAGTTCCCCCCCAGGAGGTGAGCAGTACTTC.

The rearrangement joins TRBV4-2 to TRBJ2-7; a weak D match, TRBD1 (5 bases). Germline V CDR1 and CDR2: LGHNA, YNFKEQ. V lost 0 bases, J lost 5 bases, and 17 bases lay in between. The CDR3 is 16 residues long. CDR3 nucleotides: TGTGCCAGCAGCCAAGATCAGACAGCTCAGTCCCACGAGCAGTACTTC. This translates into CASSQDQTAQSHEQYF.

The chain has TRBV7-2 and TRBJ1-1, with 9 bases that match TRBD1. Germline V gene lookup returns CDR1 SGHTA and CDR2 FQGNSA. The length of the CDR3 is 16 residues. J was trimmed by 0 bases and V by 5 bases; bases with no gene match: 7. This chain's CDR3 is CASSQDRGRMNTEAFF. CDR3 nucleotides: TGTGCCAGCAGCCAGGACAGGGGACGTATGAACACTGAAGCTTTCTTT.

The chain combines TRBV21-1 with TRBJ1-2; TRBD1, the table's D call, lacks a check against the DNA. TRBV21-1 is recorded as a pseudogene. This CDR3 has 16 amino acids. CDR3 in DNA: TGTGCCAGCAGCAAAGTCCCGACAGGGGGTAACTATGGCTACACCTTC. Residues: CASSKVPTGGNYGYTF.

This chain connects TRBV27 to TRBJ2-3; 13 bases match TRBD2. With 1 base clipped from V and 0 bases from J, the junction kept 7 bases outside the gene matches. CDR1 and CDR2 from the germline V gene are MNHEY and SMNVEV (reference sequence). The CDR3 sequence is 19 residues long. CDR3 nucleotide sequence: TGTGCCAGCAGTTTATGGGGACTAGCGGGGATATCTAGCACAGATACGCAGTATTTT. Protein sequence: CASSLWGLAGISSTDTQYF.

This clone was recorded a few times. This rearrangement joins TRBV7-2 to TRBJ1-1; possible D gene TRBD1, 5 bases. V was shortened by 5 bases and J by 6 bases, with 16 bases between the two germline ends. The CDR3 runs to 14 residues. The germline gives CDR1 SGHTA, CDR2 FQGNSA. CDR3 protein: CASSSRVGFAEAFF. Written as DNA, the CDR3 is TGTGCCAGCAGCAGCAGGGTAGGATTCGCTGAAGCTTTCTTT.

CDR3 amino acids: CASSLGANSYEQYF. CDR3 nucleotides: TGTGCCAGCAGCTTAGGGGCTAACTCCTACGAGCAGTACTTC. V and J are TRBV7-9 and TRBJ2-7; D not resolved. CDR1 is SEHNR, CDR2 FQNEAQ, per germline (reference sequence). The CDR3 sequence is 14 residues long. With 1 base removed from V and 0 bases from J, the gap between germline ends came to 7 bases.